This T cell receptor beta chain was found in a study of technical replicates of blood from a few donors. Assay: immunoSEQ multiplex PCR; the TCRdb copy retains only in-frame clones and omits some. The sample holds some 17,000 clones, 80% to 90% seen once. Trimming cost V 2 bases and J 5 bases; bases outside gene matches: 1. The CDR3 sequence is 14 residues long. Germline V gives CDR1 SGHTA, CDR2 FQGTGA. The sample holds a few counts of this clone. The TCR originated in a human donor in good health. The material sequenced was PBMCs. The rearrangement links TRBV7-3 to TRBJ2-2; 8 bases map to TRBD1. CDR3 coding DNA: TGTGCCAGCAGCTTACAGGGGGCAACCGGGGAGCTGTTTTTT. It yields the protein CASSLQGATGELFF.